The present T cell receptor (beta chain) was sequenced within a study of blood T cell repertoires in COVID-19. Study-level information: Italy, Spain and the United States were the sources of the convalescent and acute COVID-19 samples. Nucleic acid was either cDNA or gDNA, and it came from T cells, B-cell-depleted T cells, or PBMCs.

The ends lost 1 base at V and 0 bases at J; junction bases unmatched: 12. CDR1 and CDR2 (germline): MGHRA, YSYEKL. The CDR3 is 19 amino acids. As originally analysed: Estimation of nucleated cell counts relied on the amplification of reference gene primers. Profiling relied on immunoSEQ multiplex PCR, and the TCRdb table lists in-frame clones only, not all of them. V and J calls and clone size are copied from that table; D and trimming were computed from the DNA. Seen here are around 250,000 clones, around 83% observed once, and the top ten hold more than 1.5%. Sequenced sample: peripheral blood. V and J are TRBV4-1 and TRBJ1-5; 7 bases align to TRBD1. This clonotype was sampled from a man in his thirties or forties who had recovered from COVID-19. The CDR3 region is CASSQGDDREVYSNQPQHF. CDR3 in DNA: TGCGCCAGCAGCCAAGGGGACGACAGGGAGGTTTATAGCAATCAGCCCCAGCATTTT.